This entry lists 24 T cell receptor beta chains sequenced from one sample in a study of T-cell reconstitution after alpha-beta-depleted transplantation in children. A TCRbeta library incorporating unique molecular identifiers was prepared. TCRdb processed the PCR reads anew with MiXCR; each CDR3 protein has one entry. Found here are about 170,000 distinct CDR3 sequences, around 10% of them singletons; the top ten hold around 14%. The input for sequencing was PBMCs, taken before TCRalphabeta/CD19-depleted stem cell transplant. The receptors were sampled from a boy younger than 10 with acute myeloid leukemia, due to receive a stem cell transplant.

This clonotype appeared many times. The CDR3 nucleotides read TGTGCCAGCAGCTTGGTAACAGGGGGCTGGGGCACTGAAGCTTTCTTT. It translates to CASSLVTGGWGTEAFF. The V call is TRBV5-6, the J call TRBJ1-1, with 9 bases matching TRBD1. CDR3 length: 16 amino acids. Germline CDR1 reads SGHDT; CDR2 reads YYEEEE. J was trimmed by 4 bases and V by 0 bases; bases with no gene match: 7.

This clonotype has ten or more counts. The chain employs TRBV6-5 and TRBJ2-3; 7 bases are shared with TRBD2. The J segment lost 4 bases and the V segment lost 7 bases, leaving 5 bases of the junction unmatched. The germline gives CDR1 MNHEY, CDR2 SVGAGI. The CDR3 totals 13 residues. The CDR3 is CASNTAGADTQYF. CDR3 DNA: TGTGCCAGCAATACCGCGGGGGCAGATACGCAGTATTTT.

This clonotype occurred many times. The rearrangement links TRBV6-1 to TRBJ2-6, with 7 bases aligning to TRBD2. The V gene end was trimmed by 8 bases and the J gene end by 1 base; junction bases not matched to a gene: 2. The CDR3 length is 14 residues. CDR1 MNHNS and CDR2 SASEGT come from the germline V gene. As DNA, the CDR3 is TGTGCCAGCGGGGAGGGATCTGGGGCCAACGTCCTGACTTTC. This translates into CASGEGSGANVLTF.

Ten or more counts support this clonotype. The chain has TRBV5-1 and TRBJ2-7; tentatively, D is TRBD1 (5 bases). Germline loops: CDR1 SGHRS, CDR2 YFSETQ. The CDR3 is 13 amino acids. V was clipped by 0 bases and J by 7 bases, with 11 bases between them. The CDR3 sequence: CASSLGQGTEQYV. The CDR3 bases are TGCGCCAGCAGCTTGGGGCAGGGTACAGAGCAGTACGTC.

This clonotype occurred many times. This sequence joins TRBV27 and TRBJ1-1; maybe TRBD1 (5 bases). The CDR3 sequence is 13 residues long. CDR1 MNHEY and CDR2 SMNVEV come from the germline V gene (reference sequence). Trimming took 10 bases from V and 1 from J, leaving 13 bases between them. As DNA, the CDR3 is TGTGCCACAGGGAGGACAAGGAACACTGAAGCTTTCTTT. It yields the protein CATGRTRNTEAFF.

This clonotype was counted at least ten times. The junction and the germline gene differ at one end; a read error may be behind it. This chain joins TRBV5-1 and TRBJ1-6; D remains unclear. The CDR3 covers 14 residues. Germline assignment: CDR1 SGHRS and CDR2 YFSETQ. CDR3 in DNA: TGCGCCAGCAGCTTGGAGTCCTACAATTCACCCCTCCACTTT. It yields the protein CASSLESYNSPLHF.

In its sample, this clonotype was seen many times. V usage is TRBV12-3 or TRBV12-4 and J usage is TRBJ1-5, with D unclear. The ends were cut back, 0 bases at V and 6 bases at J, with 12 bases in the middle. The CDR3 consists of 15 residues. The CDR3 protein is CASSLALGKGQPQHF. The CDR3 bases are TGTGCCAGCAGTTTAGCGTTGGGTAAGGGTCAGCCCCAGCATTTT.

In this sample, this clonotype turned up many times. This sequence joins TRBV12-3 or TRBV12-4 and TRBJ1-2; D not certain. The V end lost 3 bases, the J end lost 7 bases, and 15 bases lay between the germline ends. There are 14 residues in the CDR3. For the CDR3, the DNA is TGTGCCAGCAGTTTCGGAGGACTTCCCCCTGGCTACACCTTC. As protein: CASSFGGLPPGYTF.

This clonotype was picked up a small number of times. V and J are TRBV20-1 and TRBJ2-7, with D perhaps TRBD1 (6 bases). V lost 7 bases to trimming and J lost 4 bases, with 14 bases between them. Germline V gene data show CDR1 as DFQATT and CDR2 as SNEGSKA (reference sequence). The CDR3 runs 12 residues. CDR3 amino acids: CSVLQGPYEQYF. In DNA form, the CDR3 reads TGCAGTGTTTTACAGGGTCCGTACGAGCAGTACTTC.

This clonotype was observed many times. The chain couples TRBV29-1 to TRBJ2-3; 8 bases fit TRBD2. The CDR3 length is 19 residues. CDR1 is SQVTM, CDR2 ANQGSEA, per germline. V lost 0 bases to trimming and J lost 3 bases; unmatched junction nucleotides: 17. CDR3 loop: CSVEEYPGLGRVETDTQYF. In DNA form, the CDR3 reads TGCAGCGTTGAAGAATATCCGGGACTAGGGAGGGTTGAGACAGATACGCAGTATTTT.

This clonotype was observed many times. The chain employs TRBV3-1 and TRBJ2-5; the D gene could be TRBD1 or TRBD2 (5 bases each). V dropped 4 bases and J dropped 3 bases, with 9 bases sitting between them. Germline lookup yields CDR1 LGHDT and CDR2 YNNKEL (reference sequence). The CDR3 has 13 amino acids. CDR3 sequence (DNA): TGTGCCAGCAGCCTTCAGGGAGAAGAGACCCAGTACTTC. This sequence encodes CASSLQGEETQYF.

This clonotype was counted ten times or more. The chain carries TRBV28 and TRBJ1-1; no clear D gene. This CDR3 spans 13 amino acids. The germline CDR1 and CDR2 sequences are MDHEN and SYDVKM. Trimming cost V 1 base and J 5 bases, with 8 bases left between them. CDR3 sequence reads: CASSLSWVTEAFF. As DNA, the CDR3 is TGTGCCAGCAGTTTATCGTGGGTGACTGAAGCTTTCTTT.

This clonotype was observed at least ten times. The genes are TRBV15 and TRBJ1-1; D is perhaps TRBD1 (6 bases). The germline V and J ends were trimmed by 0 bases and 5 bases, with 16 bases remaining between them. Germline V gene sequence: CDR1 LNHNV, CDR2 YYDKDF (reference sequence). The CDR3 has 16 residues. In DNA form, the CDR3 reads TGTGCCACCAGCAGAGATATAGGCCAGGGGTCGACTGAAGCTTTCTTT. It specifies CATSRDIGQGSTEAFF. The variable domain in full, with the rest retrieved from reference TRBV15 and TRBJ1-1, is DAMVIQNPRYQVTQFGKPVTLSCSQTLNHNVMYWYQQKSSQAPKLLFHYYDKDFNNEADTPDNFQSRRPNTSFCFLDIRSPGLGDTAMYLCATSRDIGQGSTEAFFGQGTRLTVV.

This chain connects TRBV12-3 or TRBV12-4 to TRBJ2-2, with D tentatively TRBD2 (7 bases). This CDR3 is built from 14 residues. Trimming took 5 bases from V and 4 from J, leaving 11 bases between them. The CDR3, as DNA: TGTGCCAGCAGTCCGGGGGGCGGCACCGGGGAGCTGTTTTTT. This encodes CASSPGGGTGELFF.

This clonotype was recorded many times. The chain employs TRBV7-3 and TRBJ2-1, with 11 bases that match TRBD2. CDR3 length: 15 residues. Germline values: CDR1 SGHTA, CDR2 FQGTGA. Trimming took 5 bases from V and 5 from J; bases not matched to a gene: 5. The CDR3 loop is CASSPQTSGDNEQFF. In DNA form, the CDR3 reads TGTGCCAGCAGCCCCCAGACTAGCGGGGACAATGAGCAGTTCTTC.

Ten or more counts support this clonotype. The CDR3 here is CASSMGVYDTEAFF. The CDR3 DNA reads as TGTGCCAGCAGTATGGGGGTGTACGACACTGAAGCTTTCTTT. The chain combines TRBV9 with TRBJ1-1; TRBD1 might be the D (5 bases). Germline CDR1 and CDR2: SGDLS and YYNGEE. This CDR3 contains 14 residues. The V end was cut by 5 bases, the J end by 3 bases, with 14 bases between. Full variable domain (rest looked up from reference TRBV9 and TRBJ1-1): DSGVTQTPKHLITATGQRVTLRCSPRSGDLSVYWYQQSLDQGLQFLIQYYNGEERAKGNILERFSAQQFPDLHSELNLSSLELGDSALYFCASSMGVYDTEAFFGQGTRLTVV.

This clonotype came up many times. DNA of the CDR3: TGCGCCAGCAGCTTGGTAGGGACAGGGGGAGGTTACTCCTACGAGCAGTACTTC. Translated, it gives CASSLVGTGGGYSYEQYF. The chain carries TRBV5-1 and TRBJ2-7; 11 bases fit TRBD1. The CDR3 length is 18 residues. V shed 0 bases and J 0 bases; nucleotides not matched to a gene: 8. The germline gives CDR1 SGHRS, CDR2 YFSETQ.

This clonotype was recorded many times. V gene TRBV12-3 or TRBV12-4 combines with J gene TRBJ1-1; 10 bases are shared with TRBD1. V trimming: 6 bases; J trimming: 4 bases; junction bases outside the gene matches: 5. CDR3 size: 14 residues. CDR3 in DNA: TGTGCCAGCAGCGGACAGGGGGGACTCACTGAAGCTTTCTTT. The encoded protein is CASSGQGGLTEAFF.

This clonotype has a count of ten or more. The rearrangement links TRBV20-1 to TRBJ1-2, with 12 bases lining up with TRBD1. The germline V gene encodes CDR1 DFQATT and CDR2 SNEGSKA (reference sequence). The J segment lost 4 bases and the V segment lost 1 base, leaving 7 bases of the junction unmatched. The CDR3 covers 16 residues. CDR3: CSARGDRGRKSYGYTF. CDR3 DNA sequence: TGCAGTGCTAGAGGGGACAGGGGGCGTAAATCCTATGGCTACACCTTC.

This clonotype came up many times. The gene calls are TRBV7-2 and TRBJ2-2, with D uncertain. The CDR3 runs to 13 residues. Trimming removed 1 base at V and 7 bases at J, with 7 bases between. Germline V lookup: CDR1 SGHTA, CDR2 FQGNSA. The CDR3 is CASSLVGRGELFF. The CDR3 DNA follows: TGTGCCAGCAGCTTAGTAGGCCGCGGGGAGCTGTTTTTT. The entire variable domain, with the rest obtained from reference TRBV7-2 and TRBJ2-2, is as follows: GAGVSQSPSNKVTEKGKDVELRCDPISGHTALYWYRQSLGQGLEFLIYFQGNSAPDKSGLPSDRFSAERTGGSVSTLTIQRTQQEDSAVYLCASSLVGRGELFFGEGSRLTVL.

Comment on this clonotype: This sequence may be a read error, since a much larger clone differs from it by one base. V usage is TRBV7-9 and J usage is TRBJ2-2; tentative D call: TRBD2 (6 bases). Germline values: CDR1 SEHNR, CDR2 FQNEAQ (reference sequence). Trimming pared 5 bases from V and 9 bases from J, leaving 16 bases between. This CDR3 region has 14 residues. The CDR3 loop reads CASSAGTRGRELFF. In DNA, the CDR3 is TGTGCCAGCAGCGCCGGGACTCGTGGGAGGGAGCTGTTTTTT.

V usage is TRBV10-2 and J usage is TRBJ2-7, with D possibly being TRBD2 (5 bases). Germline V gene sequence: CDR1 WSHSY, CDR2 SAAADI. Trimming took 4 bases from V and 2 from J, leaving 12 bases between them. The CDR3 length is 14 residues. CDR3: CASSAGGAPYEQYF. The CDR3 DNA follows: TGCGCCAGCAGTGCAGGAGGAGCCCCCTACGAGCAGTACTTC.

This clonotype was counted many times. The chain uses TRBV7-6 and TRBJ2-5; D is ambiguous. This CDR3 is built from 14 residues. Looked up from germline, CDR1 is SGHVS and CDR2 is FNYEAQ. Trimming took 5 bases from V and 4 from J, leaving 14 bases between them. CDR3 protein: CASSPFWAPETQYF. The CDR3 nucleotides are TGTGCCAGCAGCCCCTTTTGGGCTCCAGAGACCCAGTACTTC.

Ten or more counts support this clonotype. The chain links TRBV27 to TRBJ2-5, with 8 bases matching TRBD2. Germline trimming cut 5 bases from V and 2 bases from J; bases unmatched to any gene: 4. The CDR3 contains 14 residues. Germline assignment: CDR1 MNHEY and CDR2 SMNVEV (reference sequence). The CDR3 here is CASSPGGGQETQYF. Written as DNA, the CDR3 is TGTGCCAGCAGTCCCGGGGGGGGTCAAGAGACCCAGTACTTC.